One sample yielded the 16 T cell receptor beta chains listed below, sequenced in a study of Ad26.COV2.S vaccination and SARS-CoV-2 variants. Described treatment: some 20 received Ad26.COV2.S at low or high dose, single or two shots; roughly five received placebo; per-sample allocation not given. Day 63 following the first vaccine or placebo injection was when the samples were taken. The method was immunoSEQ multiplex PCR; TCRdb's version includes in-frame clones alone and lacks a portion of them. The repertoire holds around 450,000 clones, with 90% as singletons. The sample was peripheral blood, taken in a trial of Ad26.COV2.S vaccine versus placebo. These receptors were taken from a person aged 18 to 65 who received the Ad26.COV2.S COVID-19 vaccine or a placebo.

The chain uses TRBV29-1 and TRBJ1-2; a possible D gene is TRBD1 (5 bases). Trimming took off 5 bases at V and 6 bases at J, with 10 bases between the two ends. Germline assignment: CDR1 SQVTM and CDR2 ANQGSEA. The CDR3 consists of 11 residues. The CDR3 spells CSVLQVDGYTF. CDR3 coding DNA: TGCAGCGTTTTACAGGTTGATGGCTACACCTTC.

The rearrangement links TRBV27 to TRBJ2-7; D gene unclear. V shed 1 base and J shed 2 bases, with 12 bases lying between them. This CDR3 has 15 residues. Germline-derived CDR1 and CDR2 are MNHEY and SMNVEV (reference sequence). CDR3 DNA sequence: TGTGCCAGCAGTTTATATGCAGGTGATACCTACGAGCAGTACTTC. It is translated as CASSLYAGDTYEQYF.

Only a few counts were recorded for this clone. The chain employs TRBV2 and TRBJ1-2, with a possible D match to TRBD1 (6 bases). From germline, CDR1 is SNHLY and CDR2 FYNNEI. Trimming stripped 2 bases from V and 0 bases from J, with 10 bases between. The CDR3 totals 15 residues. The CDR3 spells CASSETGGANYGYTF. The DNA of the CDR3 is TGTGCCAGCAGTGAAACGGGGGGCGCTAACTATGGCTACACCTTC.

The chain links TRBV10-3 to TRBJ2-7; no reliable D call. Germline V gene lookup returns CDR1 ENHRY and CDR2 SYGVKD. This CDR3 is 13 amino acids long. The V and J ends lost 10 bases and 0 bases respectively, with 13 bases between them. The CDR3 nucleotides are TGTGCCACCACTGGGGTCGTCTCCTACGAGCAGTACTTC. It translates to CATTGVVSYEQYF.

The chain has TRBV21-1 and TRBJ2-2; no DNA check was done on the table's D call, TRBD1. TRBV21-1 represents a pseudogene. The CDR3 totals 13 residues. Here the CDR3 DNA reads TGTGCCAGCCCGGGACAGGGGACCGGGGAGCTGTTTTTT. Its translation: CASPGQGTGELFF.

The CDR3, as DNA: TGCGCCAGCAGCCAAGATGAGGCCTCAGAGCAGTACTTC. Amino acid sequence: CASSQDEASEQYF. This chain joins TRBV4-1 and TRBJ2-7; D is uncertain. Between the trimmed V and J ends, which lost 0 bases and 7 bases, there was a span of 10 bases. The CDR3 contains 13 residues. CDR1 is MGHRA and CDR2 is YSYEKL in the germline V gene.

This chain's CDR3 is CATSRLPGLADEQFF. Written as DNA, the CDR3 is TGTGCCACCAGCAGACTACCGGGACTAGCGGATGAGCAGTTCTTC. The chain combines TRBV15 with TRBJ2-1; 11 bases are a match to TRBD2. The CDR3 is 15 amino acids. Germline V lookup: CDR1 LNHNV, CDR2 YYDKDF (reference sequence). The V gene end was trimmed by 2 bases and the J gene end by 8 bases; junction bases not matched to a gene: 5.

The chain couples TRBV11-3 to TRBJ1-1; 8 bases match TRBD1. With V trimmed by 5 bases and J by 4 bases, 6 bases remained unmatched. The CDR3 runs to 14 residues. Germline lookup yields CDR1 SGHNT and CDR2 YENEEA. CDR3 nucleotide sequence: TGTGCCAGCAGCGCCGGGACAGGAAGCACTGAAGCTTTCTTT. Translating it yields CASSAGTGSTEAFF. Drawing the rest from reference TRBV11-3 and TRBJ1-1, the complete variable domain is EAGVVQSPRYKIIEKKQPVAFWCNPISGHNTLYWYLQNLGQGPELLIRYENEEAVDDSQLPKDRFSAERLKGVDSTLKIQPAELGDSAVYLCASSAGTGSTEAFFGQGTRLTVV.

The J gene is TRBJ2-1, the V gene TRBV7-9; 9 bases line up with TRBD1. Germline V gene sequence: CDR1 SEHNR, CDR2 FQNEAQ (reference sequence). The junction had 5 bases not matched to a gene; V was cut back by 3 bases and J by 8 bases. The CDR3 loop spans 14 amino acids. CDR3 in DNA: TGTGCCAGCAGCTTCTTGGGACAGGGCGATGAGCAGTTCTTC. Its translation is CASSFLGQGDEQFF.

The rearrangement joins TRBV4-1 to TRBJ2-7, with D possibly being TRBD2 (5 bases). The V gene's germline CDR1 is MGHRA and CDR2 YSYEKL. V lost 1 base and J 0 bases, leaving 16 bases between the germline ends. The CDR3 extends over 17 amino acids. The CDR3 here is CASSQGMGAASSYEQYF. CDR3 coding DNA: TGCGCCAGCAGCCAAGGTATGGGAGCTGCAAGCTCCTACGAGCAGTACTTC.

Comment on this clone: Within the sample, other DNA sequences also encode this same CDR3. V is TRBV6-2 or TRBV6-3 and J is TRBJ2-2; D gene ambiguous. V dropped 0 bases and J dropped 8 bases, with 4 bases sitting between them. The CDR3 has 12 residues. CDR1 and CDR2 from the germline V gene are MNHEY and SVGEGT. This CDR3 reads CASSYSTGELFF. The CDR3 region has the DNA TGTGCCAGCAGTTACTCAACGGGGGAGCTGTTTTTT.

The count of this clone is one. The rearrangement links TRBV10-3 to TRBJ2-1, with TRBD1 matching over 10 bases. Germline V CDR1 and CDR2: ENHRY, SYGVKD. V lost 0 bases, J lost 4 bases, and 9 bases stayed unmatched. The CDR3 is made up of 18 amino acids. In DNA, the CDR3 is TGTGCCATCAGTGAGTCGAAGACAGGGGGCGTTCATTACAATGAGCAGTTCTTC. It specifies CAISESKTGGVHYNEQFF.

V and J are TRBV10-1 and TRBJ2-7; 14 bases fit TRBD2. V was clipped by 5 bases and J by 5 bases; unmatched bases: 2. Looked up from germline, CDR1 is WNHNN and CDR2 is SYGVQD (reference sequence). The CDR3 covers 14 residues. The CDR3 nucleotides read TGCGCCAGCAGTTCGGGACTAGCGGGAGACGAGCAGTACTTC. Translation: CASSSGLAGDEQYF.

The rearrangement links TRBV19 to TRBJ2-2, with TRBD1 identical over 7 bases. The CDR3 covers 16 residues. The J segment lost 7 bases and the V segment lost 3 bases, leaving 11 bases of the junction unmatched. Germline V CDR1 and CDR2: LNHDA, SQIVND (reference sequence). CDR3 region: CASSMMGQPTIGELFF. The CDR3, as DNA: TGTGCCAGTAGTATGATGGGACAGCCGACGATCGGGGAGCTGTTTTTT.

The chain is built from TRBV6-5 and TRBJ1-2, with D tentatively TRBD1 (6 bases). CDR1 and CDR2 from the germline V gene are MNHEY and SVGAGI. CDR3 length: 15 residues. The V gene lost 5 bases and the J gene lost 9 bases, with 22 bases spanning the gap. CDR3 protein: CASSRPGGGMTSYTF. The CDR3 nucleotides read TGTGCCAGCAGTCGTCCGGGCGGGGGCATGACTAGCTACACCTTC.

This sequence joins TRBV11-2 and TRBJ2-7; the D is unclear. The CDR3 extends over 13 amino acids. CDR1 is SGHAT, CDR2 FQNNGV, per germline. The V gene lost 6 bases and the J gene lost 9 bases, with 18 bases spanning the gap. CDR3: CASSSKPQFWQYF. The DNA for the CDR3 is TGTGCCAGCAGTTCAAAGCCTCAATTTTGGCAGTACTTC. The entire variable domain, with the rest obtained from reference TRBV11-2 and TRBJ2-7, is as follows: EAGVAQSPRYKIIEKRQSVAFWCNPISGHATLYWYQQILGQGPKLLIQFQNNGVVDDSQLPKDRFSAERLKGVDSTLKIQPAKLEDSAVYLCASSSKPQFWQYFGPGTRLTVT.